Below are 8 T cell receptor beta chains sequenced from a single sample in a study of Graves' ophthalmopathy and Graves' hyperthyroidism. Amplification of the TCR beta CDR3 regions used RNA transcripts (as template). The library came from an HTBI-primed first-round RT-PCR and a second-round multiplex PCR. MiXCR was run by TCRdb on the multiplex PCR reads, yielding one entry per CDR3 protein. The table has about 390,000 distinct CDR3 sequences, 15% seen once; the top ten hold roughly 7%. Sequenced input: peripheral blood. Source of these receptors: a woman aged 18-30 years with stable Graves' hyperthyroidism.

This clonotype was found a few times. The chain recombines TRBV7-3 with TRBJ1-1; D is ambiguous. From germline, CDR1 is SGHTA and CDR2 FQGTGA. The CDR3 totals 14 residues. V was trimmed by 5 bases and J by 0 bases, leaving 10 bases between them. Here the CDR3 reads CASSPSRMNTEAFF. The CDR3, as DNA: TGTGCCAGCAGCCCCTCCAGGATGAACACTGAAGCTTTCTTT.

This clonotype was seen at least ten times. The chain recombines TRBV28 with TRBJ2-7; 9 nucleotides line up with TRBD1. The CDR3 contains 14 residues. Germline values: CDR1 MDHEN, CDR2 SYDVKM. Trimming took 9 bases from V and 5 from J; bases not matched to a gene: 11. CDR3 sequence (DNA): TGTGCCAGTACTACGGGACAGGGAGGTCACGAGCAGTACTTC. Its translation is CASTTGQGGHEQYF.

Note on this clonotype: A clone one base away is much larger, so this may be a read error. The chain couples TRBV20-1 to TRBJ2-2; tentative D call: TRBD2 (5 bases). The CDR3 length is 13 residues. In germline, CDR1 is DFQATT, CDR2 SNEGSKA (reference sequence). The CDR3 nucleotides read TGCAGTGCCACGATACAGAACACCGGGGAGCTGTGTTTT. Translating it yields CSATIQNTGELCF.

This clonotype has ten or more counts. The gene calls are TRBV20-1 and TRBJ2-7; TRBD2 aligns across 8 bases. V lost 2 bases, J lost 2 bases, and 8 bases stayed unmatched. The CDR3 loop spans 15 amino acids. Germline V gives CDR1 DFQATT, CDR2 SNEGSKA (reference sequence). CDR3 residues: CSARKGSGVPYEQYF. CDR3 DNA: TGCAGTGCTAGAAAGGGTAGCGGGGTTCCCTACGAGCAGTACTTC.

The table lists this clonotype with a few counts. No conserved phenylalanine or tryptophan is present at the end of the CDR3, so a read error is the likely explanation. V usage is TRBV11-2 and J usage is TRBJ1-1, with TRBD1 as a possible D gene (6 bases). Per the germline V gene, CDR1 is SGHAT and CDR2 is FQNNGV. The CDR3 length is 16 residues. Trimming pared 5 bases from V and 0 bases from J, leaving 16 bases between. Written as DNA, the CDR3 is TGTGCCAGCAGCCCATTACAGGGCGGTTTGAACACTGAAGCTTTCCTT. It codes for CASSPLQGGLNTEAFL.

This clonotype was recorded at least ten times. The chain couples TRBV19 to TRBJ2-7, with TRBD1 identical over 9 bases. The CDR3 spans 15 residues. The germline V gene has CDR1 LNHDA and CDR2 SQIVND (reference sequence). The trim removed 3 bases at V and 1 base at J, leaving 4 bases unmatched. The chain's CDR3 is CASSIGGTGSYEQYF. As DNA, the CDR3 is TGTGCCAGTAGTATCGGTGGGACAGGGTCCTACGAGCAGTACTTC.

This clonotype was seen at least ten times. This chain uses TRBV7-9 with TRBJ1-1, with 8 bases lining up with TRBD1. The germline CDR1 and CDR2 sequences are SEHNR and FQNEAQ (reference sequence). This CDR3 comprises 15 residues. Germline trimming cut 4 bases from V and 2 bases from J; bases unmatched to any gene: 6. The CDR3 here is CASSWTGTGNTEAFF. Written as DNA, the CDR3 is TGTGCCAGCAGCTGGACCGGGACAGGCAACACTGAAGCTTTCTTT.

This clonotype was counted many times. The chain is built from TRBV12-3 or TRBV12-4 and TRBJ1-1; the match to TRBD1 covers 7 bases. V lost 6 bases, J lost 5 bases, and 6 bases stayed unmatched. The CDR3 contains 13 residues. CDR3 in amino acids: CASSPEGATEAFF. The CDR3 bases are TGTGCCAGCAGCCCCGAGGGGGCAACTGAAGCTTTCTTT.